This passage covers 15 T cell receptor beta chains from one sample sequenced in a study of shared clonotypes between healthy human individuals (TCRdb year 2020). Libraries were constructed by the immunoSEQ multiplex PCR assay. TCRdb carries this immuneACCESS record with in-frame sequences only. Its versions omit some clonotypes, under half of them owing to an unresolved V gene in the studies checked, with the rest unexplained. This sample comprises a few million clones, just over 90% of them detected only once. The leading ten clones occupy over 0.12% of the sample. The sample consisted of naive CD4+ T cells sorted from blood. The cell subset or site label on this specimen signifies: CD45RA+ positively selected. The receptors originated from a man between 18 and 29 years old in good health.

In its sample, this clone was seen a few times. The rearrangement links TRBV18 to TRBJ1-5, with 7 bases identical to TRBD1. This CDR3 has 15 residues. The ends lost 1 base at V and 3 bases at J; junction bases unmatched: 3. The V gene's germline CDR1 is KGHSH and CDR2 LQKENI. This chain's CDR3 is CASSPRGQNNQPQHF. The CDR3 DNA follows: TGTGCCAGCTCACCACGGGGACAGAACAATCAGCCCCAGCATTTT.

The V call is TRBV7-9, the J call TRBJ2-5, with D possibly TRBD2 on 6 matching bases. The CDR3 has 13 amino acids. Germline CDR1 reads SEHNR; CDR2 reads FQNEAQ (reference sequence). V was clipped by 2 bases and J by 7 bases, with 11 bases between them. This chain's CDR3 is CASSLRDLGTQYF. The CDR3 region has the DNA TGTGCCAGCAGCTTACGGGACTTGGGGACCCAGTACTTC.

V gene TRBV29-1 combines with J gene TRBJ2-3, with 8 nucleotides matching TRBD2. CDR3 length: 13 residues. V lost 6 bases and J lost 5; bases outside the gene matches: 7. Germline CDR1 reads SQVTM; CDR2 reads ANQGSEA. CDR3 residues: CSVDGGAIDTQYF. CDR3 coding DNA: TGCAGCGTCGACGGGGGGGCCATAGATACGCAGTATTTT.

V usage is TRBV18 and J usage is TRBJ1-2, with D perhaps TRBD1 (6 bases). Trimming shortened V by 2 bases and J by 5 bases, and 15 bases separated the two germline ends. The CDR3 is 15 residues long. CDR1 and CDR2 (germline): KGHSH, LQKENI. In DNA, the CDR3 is TGTGCCAGCTCACCAACAGGACAGATAATTTATGGCTACACCTTC. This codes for CASSPTGQIIYGYTF.

The CDR3 DNA reads as TGTGCCAGCAGCTCGCAGACTAGCGGGAGGGACAACCAGTACTTC. This codes for CASSSQTSGRDNQYF. The rearrangement uses TRBV7-2 and TRBJ2-4; the match to TRBD2 covers 14 bases. Germline CDR1 and CDR2: SGHTA and FQGNSA. CDR3 length equals 15 residues. The junction had 9 bases not matched to a gene; V was cut back by 4 bases and J by 13 bases.

CDR3 bases: TGTGCCAGCATCTGGGGGGGGGAAACAGATACGCAGTATTTT. Amino acids: CASIWGGETDTQYF. The genes are TRBV2 and TRBJ2-3, with 7 nucleotides matching TRBD2. This CDR3 has 14 amino acids. CDR1 SNHLY and CDR2 FYNNEI come from the germline V gene. The J segment lost 3 bases and the V segment lost 7 bases, leaving 7 bases of the junction unmatched.

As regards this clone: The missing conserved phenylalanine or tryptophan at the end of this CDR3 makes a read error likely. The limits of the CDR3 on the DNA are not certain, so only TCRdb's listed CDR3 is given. This CDR3 reads CASRNTPDSQG. The chain employs TRBV21-1 and TRBJ2-7; the table calls TRBD1, which could not be checked here. TRBV21-1 is given as a pseudogene. The CDR3 totals 11 residues, both ends included.

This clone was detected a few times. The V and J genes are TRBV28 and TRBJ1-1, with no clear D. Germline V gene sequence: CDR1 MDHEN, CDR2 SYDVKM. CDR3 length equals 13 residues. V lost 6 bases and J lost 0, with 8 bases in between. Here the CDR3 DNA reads TGTGCCAGCAGCCGACTGTTGAACACTGAAGCTTTCTTT. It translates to CASSRLLNTEAFF.

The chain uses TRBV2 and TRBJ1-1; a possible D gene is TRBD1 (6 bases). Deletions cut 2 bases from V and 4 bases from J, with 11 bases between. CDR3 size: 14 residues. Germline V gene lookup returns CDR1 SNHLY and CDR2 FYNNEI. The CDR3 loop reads CASSEQGLGTEAFF. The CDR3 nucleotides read TGTGCCAGCAGTGAACAGGGGTTGGGCACTGAAGCTTTCTTT.

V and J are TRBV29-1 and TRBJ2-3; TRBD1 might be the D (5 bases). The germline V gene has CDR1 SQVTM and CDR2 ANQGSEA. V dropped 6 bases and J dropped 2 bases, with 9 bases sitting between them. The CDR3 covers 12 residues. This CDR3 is CSVRQNTDTQYF. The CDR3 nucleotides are TGCAGCGTGAGACAGAACACAGATACGCAGTATTTT.

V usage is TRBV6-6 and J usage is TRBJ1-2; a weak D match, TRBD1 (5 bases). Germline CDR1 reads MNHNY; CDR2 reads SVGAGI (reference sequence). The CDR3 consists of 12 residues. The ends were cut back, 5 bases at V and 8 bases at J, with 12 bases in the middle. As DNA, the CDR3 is TGTGCCAGCAGTCCGGGACTTCGAGGCTACACCTTC. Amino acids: CASSPGLRGYTF.

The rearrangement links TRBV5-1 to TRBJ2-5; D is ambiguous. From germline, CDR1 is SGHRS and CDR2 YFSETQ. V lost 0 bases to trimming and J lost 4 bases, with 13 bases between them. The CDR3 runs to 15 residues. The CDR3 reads CASSLALGWSETQYF. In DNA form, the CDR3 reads TGCGCCAGCAGCTTGGCTCTGGGATGGTCAGAGACCCAGTACTTC.

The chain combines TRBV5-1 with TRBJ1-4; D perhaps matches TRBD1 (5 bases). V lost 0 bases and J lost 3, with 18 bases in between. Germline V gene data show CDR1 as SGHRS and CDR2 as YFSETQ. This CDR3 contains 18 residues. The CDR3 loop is CASSLASTMGGANEKLFF. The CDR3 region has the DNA TGCGCCAGCAGCTTGGCCTCGACAATGGGAGGGGCTAATGAAAAACTGTTTTTT.

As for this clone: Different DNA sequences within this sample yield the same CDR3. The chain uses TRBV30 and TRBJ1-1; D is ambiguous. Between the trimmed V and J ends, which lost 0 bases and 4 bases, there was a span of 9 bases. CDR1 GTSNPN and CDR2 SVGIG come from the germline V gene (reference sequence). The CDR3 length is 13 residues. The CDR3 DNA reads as TGTGCCTGGAGTGTCCAGGTGTCCACTGAAGCTTTCTTT. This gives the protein CAWSVQVSTEAFF.

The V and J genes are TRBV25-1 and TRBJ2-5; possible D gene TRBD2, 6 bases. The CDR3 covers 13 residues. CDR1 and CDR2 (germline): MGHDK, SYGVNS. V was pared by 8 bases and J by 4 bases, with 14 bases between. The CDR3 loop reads CASHPWGVETQYF. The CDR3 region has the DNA TGTGCCAGCCATCCGTGGGGGGTAGAGACCCAGTACTTC.